This paragraph reports one TCR beta chain. This sample is drawn from a study of blood T cell repertoires in COVID-19. Trimming stripped 6 bases from V and 3 bases from J, with 11 bases between. Per germline, CDR1 MDHEN and CDR2 SYDVKM. The CDR3 sequence is 14 residues long. Sequencing used immunoSEQ multiplex PCR; TCRdb keeps in-frame clones, though not all of them. The data show about 54,000 clones, roughly 76% seen once. This receptor was identified in a woman aged 55-70 years with acute or convalescent COVID-19. J is TRBJ1-4 and V is TRBV28; D is uncertain. Material for sequencing was peripheral blood. CDR3 sequence (DNA): TGTGCCAGCAGCAAACAGCAAGCTAATGAAAAACTGTTTTTT. Translation: CASSKQQANEKLFF.